This T cell receptor (beta chain) is drawn from a study of T cell responses to AZD1222 COVID-19 vaccine. The overall study: The analysis combined second doses at about 4 or about 12 weeks. General study findings and limits: As reported, nearly half of all spike-specific TCRs target variant regions that are unmutated.

This clone was recorded once. Antigen: not known. The V gene lost 0 bases and the J gene lost 2 bases, with 11 bases spanning the gap. This CDR3 spans 17 amino acids. Germline values: CDR1 LGHNA, CDR2 YSLEER. The protocol was immunoSEQ multiplex PCR, while the TCRdb copy is restricted to in-frame clones and leaves out a portion. The sample contains 90,000 to 100,000 clones, 75% to 90% of which appear only once. The chain is built from TRBV4-3 and TRBJ1-6; D gene unclear. The sequencing here drew on peripheral blood, taken on day 0 of AZD1222 vaccination. The sequence came from an adult in good health. DNA for the CDR3: TGCGCCAGCAGCCAAGAAGACATTCGGGCCTATAATTCACCCCTCCACTTT. Translated, it gives CASSQEDIRAYNSPLHF.